This is a list of T cell receptor beta chains from one sample in a study of T cells in Graves' hyperthyroidism and ophthalmopathy. MiXCR was run by TCRdb on the multiplex PCR reads, yielding one entry per CDR3 protein. The sample yields about 640,000 distinct CDR3 sequences, around 21% seen once. Material: blood. The receptors originated from a man between 25 and 39 years old with Graves' ophthalmopathy. The CDR3 runs from the conserved cysteine through the conserved F or W. A D gene is named only where the DNA matches it firmly. Only part of the rows carry a size: once, few, many, or a class if the clone is expanded.

V	J	D	size	DNA	CDR3
TRBV7-3	TRBJ2-7	TRBD2	many	TGTGCCAGCAGCGACGGATCGGGAGGTTACGAGCAGTACTTC	CASSDGSGGYEQYF
TRBV2	TRBJ2-5	NA	many	TGTGCCAGCGGAGATGACAGGAGCTCACAAGAGACCCAGTACTTC	CASGDDRSSQETQYF
TRBV9	TRBJ1-2	TRBD1	few	TGTGCCAGCAGCGCCGACAGGGGGCGCCCCTATGGCTACACCTTC	CASSADRGRPYGYTF
TRBV20-1	TRBJ1-3	NA	NA	TGCAGTGCTAGACATGAACGCCGGGACAAACTCGCGACCATATATTTT	CSARHERRDKLATIYF
TRBV6-2/TRBV6-3	TRBJ2-3	NA	NA	TGTGCCAGCTCGGTGGTAGAGGTCACAGATACGCAGTATTTT	CASSVVEVTDTQYF
TRBV7-8	TRBJ2-7	TRBD1	few	TGTGCCAGCAGCTTAGCGCAGGGTCCAGACAGGGTCCCCCTCTACGAGCAGTACTTC	CASSLAQGPDRVPLYEQYF
TRBV5-5	TRBJ1-2	NA	many	TGTGCCAGCAGCTTGGACAGAACTAACTATGGCTACACCTTC	CASSLDRTNYGYTF
TRBV10-2	TRBJ2-7	TRBD2	NA	TGCGCCAGCAGTGAGTCGGGACTAGCGGGAGGGGCGGACGAGCAGTACTTC	CASSESGLAGGADEQYF
TRBV3-1	TRBJ2-3	TRBD2	few	TGTGCCAGCAGCCAAGATGCTAGCGGGCTCCCAGATACGCAGTATTTT	CASSQDASGLPDTQYF
TRBV29-1	TRBJ2-5	TRBD2	NA	TGCAGCGTTGGGGGCCTAGCGGGGGAGACCCAGTACTTC	CSVGGLAGETQYF
TRBV9	TRBJ2-7	NA	few	TGTGCCAGCAGCGTAGGCAGCTCCAGCTCCTACGAGCAGTACTTC	CASSVGSSSSYEQYF
TRBV7-8	TRBJ2-3	NA	NA	TGTGCCAGCAGCTTAGGTCGCGCGGTCCTCAGCACAGATACGCAGTATTTT	CASSLGRAVLSTDTQYF
TRBV11-2	TRBJ2-2	NA	many	TGTGCCAGCAGCTTGTACGCAGGGGAGACCGGGGAGCTGTTTTTT	CASSLYAGETGELFF
TRBV5-1	TRBJ2-7	NA	few	TGCGCCAGCAGCTGGGCCGTCGGGGGAACCTACGAGCAGTACTTC	CASSWAVGGTYEQYF
TRBV4-1	TRBJ1-5	NA	few	TGCGCCAGCAGCCGTAGGCAGGATTATCAGCCCCAGCATTTT	CASSRRQDYQPQHF
TRBV25-1	TRBJ2-1	NA	NA	TGTGCCAGCAGTGAAGATTTCAAGGAGCAGTTCTTC	CASSEDFKEQFF
TRBV7-2	TRBJ1-5	TRBD1	NA	TGTGCCAGCAGCTTAGAGGGGACAGGGTCAACGCCCCAGCATTTT	CASSLEGTGSTPQHF
TRBV3-1	TRBJ1-5	NA	NA	TGTGCCAGCAGCCAAGCAGGGCGGAGGATAGGTCAGCCCCAGCATTTT	CASSQAGRRIGQPQHF
TRBV4-1	TRBJ2-7	TRBD2	NA	TGCGCCAGCAGCCAAGATTACGGGGGGACTGCCTACGAGCAGTACTTC	CASSQDYGGTAYEQYF
TRBV4-1	TRBJ2-7	NA	NA	TGCGCCAGCAGCCAAGAGCTTACGGAATTCTACGAGCAGTACTTC	CASSQELTEFYEQYF
TRBV20-1	TRBJ2-5	NA	NA	TGCAGTGCTAGAGAAGGTGGTTCGGGGACCCAGTACTTC	CSAREGGSGTQYF
TRBV12-3/TRBV12-4	TRBJ1-1	NA	many	TGTGCCAGCAGTTCTATACAAAACACTGAAGCTTTCTTT	CASSSIQNTEAFF
TRBV7-8	TRBJ2-7	TRBD2	few	TGTGCCAGCAGCTTAATAACTAGCGGATACGAGCAGTACTTC	CASSLITSGYEQYF
TRBV4-1	TRBJ2-5	NA	NA	TGCGCCAGCAGCCAAGGCTTTAGAGCGGGAGAGACCCAGTACTTC	CASSQGFRAGETQYF
TRBV6-4	TRBJ2-1	TRBD1	NA	TGTGCCAGCAGTGACGGGGACAGCTCCTACAATGAGCAGTTCTTC	CASSDGDSSYNEQFF
TRBV28	TRBJ1-2	NA	NA	TGTGCCAGCAGTTTCATTCAGGGAGAGACTAACTATGGCTACACCTTC	CASSFIQGETNYGYTF
TRBV7-9	TRBJ2-1	NA	NA	TGTGCCAGCAGCTTAATGAGTAGTTATGAGCAGTTCTTC	CASSLMSSYEQFF
TRBV2	TRBJ2-1	TRBD2	many	TGTGCCAGCAGTGAGGGGGCTAGCGGGAGGTTCGACAATGAGCAGTTCTTC	CASSEGASGRFDNEQFF
TRBV2	TRBJ2-2	NA	many	TGTGCCAGCAGTGAGGGGCACAGGGTAGCCACCGGGGAGCTGTTTTTT	CASSEGHRVATGELFF
TRBV9	TRBJ1-2	TRBD1	many	TGTGCCAGCAACCTCGGGACAGACTATGGCTACACCTTC	CASNLGTDYGYTF
TRBV20-1	TRBJ2-7	NA	many	TGCAGTGCCGGGGAAAGAGGCTACGAGCAGTACTTC	CSAGERGYEQYF
TRBV7-3	TRBJ2-7	TRBD2	many	TGTGCCAGCAGCCGCGCAGCGGGGACGTCTTACGAGCAGTACTTC	CASSRAAGTSYEQYF
TRBV9	TRBJ1-6	NA	NA	TGTGCCAGCAGCCCCCGACGCCCCGGGGATTCACCCCTCCACTTT	CASSPRRPGDSPLHF
TRBV7-2	TRBJ2-2	TRBD2	NA	TGTGCCAGCACGGTAGCGGGAGCCACCGGGGAGCTGTTTTTT	CASTVAGATGELFF
TRBV30	TRBJ2-7	NA	many	TGTGCCTGGACAGGAAGCGGCGAGCAGTACTTC	CAWTGSGEQYF
TRBV20-1	TRBJ2-1	NA	NA	TGCAGTGCTAGACGGTCGGACCCACCGCATGAGCAGTTCTTC	CSARRSDPPHEQFF
TRBV18	TRBJ1-1	NA	many	TGTGCCAGCTCACCAAATCAGGCGACGGGGACTGAAGCTTTCTTT	CASSPNQATGTEAFF
TRBV7-2	TRBJ2-3	TRBD1	NA	TGTGCCAGCAGCGAAACCGGACAGGGGGCAGATACGCAGTATTTT	CASSETGQGADTQYF
TRBV7-8	TRBJ2-1	NA	many	TGTGCCAGCAGCTCCACCGGGACCACCTCGCGAGCGAATGAGCAGTTCTTC	CASSSTGTTSRANEQFF
TRBV2	TRBJ1-5	NA	many	TGTGCCAGCAGTGAAATGGGCGGGGCAGGGGTTCAGCCCCAGCATTTT	CASSEMGGAGVQPQHF
TRBV3-1	TRBJ2-1	NA	few	TGTGCCAGCAGCCAAGACCTAACAGTGTCCTTTTACAATGAGCAGTTCTTC	CASSQDLTVSFYNEQFF
TRBV2	TRBJ2-5	TRBD2	many	TGTGCCAGCAGGAGCGGGAGGGCCGAAGAGACCCAGTACTTC	CASRSGRAEETQYF
TRBV6-1	TRBJ1-4	TRBD1	NA	TGTGCCAGCGGACAGGGCGGCACTAATGAAAAACTGTTTTTT	CASGQGGTNEKLFF
TRBV6-2/TRBV6-3	TRBJ2-7	TRBD2	many	TGTGCCAGCAGTTACGGGCTTGCCGGGACTAGCGGGAGCTACGAGCAGTACTTC	CASSYGLAGTSGSYEQYF
TRBV6-1	TRBJ1-5	TRBD1	few	TGTGCCAGCAGAGGGGACAGGGCCCTCAATCAGCCCCAGCATTTT	CASRGDRALNQPQHF
TRBV5-1	TRBJ2-1	TRBD1	NA	TGCGCCAGCAGCTTGGCGTTCAGGACAGGGCAAAATGAGCAGTTCTTC	CASSLAFRTGQNEQFF
TRBV6-1	TRBJ2-7	NA	NA	TGTGCCAGCAGTGTAGGAAACGAGCGGTACTTC	CASSVGNERYF
TRBV2	TRBJ1-5	NA	many	TGTGCCAGCGCTGGGACAAATAGCAATCAGCCCCAGCATTTT	CASAGTNSNQPQHF
TRBV14	TRBJ2-3	NA	NA	TGTGCCAGCAGCCAAGATAGACCTAGCACAGATACGCAGTATTTT	CASSQDRPSTDTQYF
TRBV3-1	TRBJ1-1	NA	many	TGTGCCAGCAGCTCCCGATCGGCGGGGGGGCGAAACACTGAAGCTTTCTTT	CASSSRSAGGRNTEAFF
TRBV6-1	TRBJ2-7	NA	NA	TGTGCCAGCAGCCCTGCGGCTTCCTACGAGCAGTACTTC	CASSPAASYEQYF
TRBV3-1	TRBJ2-3	TRBD2	few	TGTGCCAGCAGCCTCGGGGCGGGAGGGCCTGCAGATACGCAGTATTTT	CASSLGAGGPADTQYF
TRBV18	TRBJ2-3	NA	many	TGTGCCAGCTCACCCGACAGGGATACGCAGTATTTT	CASSPDRDTQYF
TRBV4-2	TRBJ2-2	NA	NA	TGTGCCAGCAGCCTAAGAGTTCGGACCGGGGAGCTGTTTTTT	CASSLRVRTGELFF
TRBV2	TRBJ1-1	NA	NA	TGTACCAGCATGGGGGAGTTGGGCACTGAAGCTTTCTTT	CTSMGELGTEAFF
TRBV5-1	TRBJ2-1	TRBD1	NA	TGCGCCAGCCGGGGGACAGGATTCGATGAGCAGTTCTTC	CASRGTGFDEQFF
TRBV24-1	TRBJ2-5	TRBD1	few	TGTGCCACCAGTGATCCGGACAGGGGAGAGACCCAGTACTTC	CATSDPDRGETQYF
TRBV2	TRBJ2-7	TRBD1	few	TGTGCCAGCAGTGAGGAAGGGGGCGCCTCCTACGAGCAGTACTTC	CASSEEGGASYEQYF